This TCR beta chain emerged from a study of blood T cell repertoires in COVID-19 (dated by TCRdb to about 2020). Study-level background: Collaborator samples came from the United States, Italy and Spain and covered acute and convalescent phases of COVID-19. The prospective study material was composed of cDNA or gDNA derived from T cells, B-cell-depleted T cells, or PBMCs. The dataset comprised deeply sampled blood TCRbeta repertoires from subjects exposed to, actively infected with, or recovered from COVID-19. A freely available public database, intended as a resource for researchers studying the immune response to SARS-CoV-2, is where the repertoires were released. The samples were drawn from two sources: the first 160 participants of the ongoing ImmuneRACE study, and 1,000 to 1,500 subjects contributed by 6 global collaborators. A de-identified subject ID, COVID-19 status, age in years and sex were almost always included in the sample metadata. HLA class I and class II types, where available, came from metadata supplied by the sample provider rather than from assay-based typing. What the authors observed across the whole study: The amount of clinical and demographic metadata varied by source and participant and was provided uncurated.

Collaborating institutions collected whole blood in K2EDTA tubes following their own protocols. For TCRbeta analysis, collaborator samples were shipped as frozen whole blood, as isolated PBMCs, or as DNA extracted from either sample type. This clone has a single count. Its cognate antigen has yet to be identified. Within one base of it there is no much larger clone, and no base qualities were kept. TCRbeta CDR3 regions were amplified from genomic DNA by means of the immunoSEQ Assay, a bias-controlled multiplex PCR. The study's own analysis went as follows. The number of nucleated cells in each sample was estimated by amplification of reference gene primers within the assay. Sequence reads were collapsed and filtered to measure the absolute abundance of every unique TCRbeta CDR3 rearrangement. Productive Simpson clonality was computed per sample as the square root of Simpson's diversity index over productive rearrangements. TCRdb took this table from immuneACCESS and kept in-frame rearrangements with V and J called. Such tables lack part of the clones; where checked against another copy, unresolved V genes explain under half of the gap, and the rest is unexplained. V, J and clone size are those of that table, while D and trimming were read from the DNA. This sample is represented by around 200,000 clones; more than 85% of them were singletons. The ten largest account for 7% of the sample.

Via the germline V gene, CDR1 is SGDLS and CDR2 YYNGEE. The CDR3 starts with the cysteine, ends with the phenylalanine, and has 16 residues. Just the 48-base CDR3 DNA is kept, in frame starting at base 1. The V end loses 3 bases and the J end loses 4 bases, and a stretch of 17 bases separates them. This clonotype was obtained from a woman older than 75 in a cohort sampled during active or convalescent COVID-19. Sequenced: peripheral blood. The V and J segments used are TRBV9 and TRBJ2-1; TRBD2 is possibly the D segment (6 matching bases). The CDR3 protein sequence reads: CASSGMGTEGYNEQFF. DNA sequence: TGTGCCAGCAGCGGAATGGGGACTGAGGGTTACAATGAGCAGTTCTTC.